This TCR beta chain was retrieved from a study of CD8 T cells in Susac syndrome. Regarding the study as a whole: In its TCR sequencing and HLA analysis, the study acknowledged that the number of individuals was relatively small.

Sequencing targeted TCR beta in blood CD8+ and CD4+ T cells. TEMRA cells were FACS-enriched, while CD8+ and CD4+ T cells were negatively isolated. With random hexamers, roughly 0.5 to 1 ug RNA was reverse transcribed. Across 54 Vbeta and 13 Jbeta, immunoSEQ multiplex PCR amplified TCR beta CDR3. One entry per CDR3 protein results from TCRdb running MiXCR on the immunoSEQ multiplex PCR reads. The table shows around 130,000 distinct CDR3 sequences, with roughly 96% occurring only once. The CDR3 extends over 14 amino acids. Germline V gene lookup returns CDR1 MGHRA and CDR2 YSYEKL. Trimming cost V 3 bases and J 7 bases, with 13 bases left between them. As to this clonotype: Antigen specificity is unknown.

The sequenced material came from CD4+ T cells from PBMCs. The chain combines TRBV4-1 with TRBJ1-5; D may be TRBD1 (5 bases). The receptor was isolated from a human donor in good health. The CDR3 region is CASSQNLRAQPQHF. CDR3 nucleotide sequence: TGCGCCAGCAGCCAGAACCTCAGGGCACAGCCCCAGCATTTT.